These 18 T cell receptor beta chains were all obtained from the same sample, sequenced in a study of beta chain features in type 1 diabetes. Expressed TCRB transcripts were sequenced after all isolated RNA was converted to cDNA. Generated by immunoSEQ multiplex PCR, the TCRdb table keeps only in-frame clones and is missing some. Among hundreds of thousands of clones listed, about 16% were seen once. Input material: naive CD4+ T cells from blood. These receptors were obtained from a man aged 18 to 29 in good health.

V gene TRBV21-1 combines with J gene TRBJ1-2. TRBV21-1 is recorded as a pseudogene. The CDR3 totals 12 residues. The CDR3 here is CASPLVTIGYTF. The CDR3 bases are TGTGCCAGCCCCCTAGTGACAATTGGCTACACCTTC.

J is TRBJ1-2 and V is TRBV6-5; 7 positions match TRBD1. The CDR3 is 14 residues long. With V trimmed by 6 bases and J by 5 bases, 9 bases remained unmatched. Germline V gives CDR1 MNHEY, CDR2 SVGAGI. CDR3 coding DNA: TGTGCCAGCAGCCGACAGGGACCGCGATATGGCTACACCTTC. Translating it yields CASSRQGPRYGYTF.

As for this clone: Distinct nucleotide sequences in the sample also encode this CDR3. In DNA, the CDR3 is TGTGCCAGCAGGGGACAGGGGTCCCAGCCCCAGCATTTT. Protein sequence: CASRGQGSQPQHF. This chain joins TRBV28 and TRBJ1-5; 10 nucleotides match TRBD1. The junction had 3 bases not matched to a gene; V was cut back by 6 bases and J by 7 bases. The CDR3 covers 13 residues. Germline V lookup: CDR1 MDHEN, CDR2 SYDVKM. The full variable domain, with the rest looked up from reference TRBV28 and TRBJ1-5, is DVKVTQSSRYLVKRTGEKVFLECVQDMDHENMFWYRQDPGLGLRLIYFSYDVKMKEKGDIPEGYSVSREKKERFSLILESASTNQTSMYLCASRGQGSQPQHFGDGTRLSIL.

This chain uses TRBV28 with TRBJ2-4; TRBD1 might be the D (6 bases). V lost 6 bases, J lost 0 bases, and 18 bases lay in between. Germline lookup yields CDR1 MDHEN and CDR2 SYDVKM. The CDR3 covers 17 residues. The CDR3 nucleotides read TGTGCCAGCAGCCCCCTGGGGGCAAAACTAGCCAAAAACATTCAGTACTTC. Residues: CASSPLGAKLAKNIQYF. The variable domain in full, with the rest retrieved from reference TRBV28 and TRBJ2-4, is DVKVTQSSRYLVKRTGEKVFLECVQDMDHENMFWYRQDPGLGLRLIYFSYDVKMKEKGDIPEGYSVSREKKERFSLILESASTNQTSMYLCASSPLGAKLAKNIQYFGAGTRLSVL.

CDR3 DNA sequence: TGTGCCAGCAGCTTGGCGGGACTAGCGGGAGATACGCAGTATTTT. This sequence encodes CASSLAGLAGDTQYF. The V gene is TRBV5-4, the J gene TRBJ2-3, with 12 bases fitting TRBD2. CDR1 and CDR2 from the germline V gene are SGHNT and YYREEE (reference sequence). J gave up 5 bases and V 0 bases, and 1 base lay outside the gene matches. The CDR3 extends over 15 amino acids.

In DNA form, the CDR3 reads TGTGCCAGCAGCTTGGGGCGACAGGGGGCGGAGGGCTACACCTTC. It codes for CASSLGRQGAEGYTF. The chain links TRBV5-4 to TRBJ1-2; 10 bases line up with TRBD1. The J segment lost 8 bases and the V segment lost 0 bases, leaving 7 bases of the junction unmatched. The CDR3 runs 15 residues. Germline CDR1 and CDR2: SGHNT and YYREEE (reference sequence).

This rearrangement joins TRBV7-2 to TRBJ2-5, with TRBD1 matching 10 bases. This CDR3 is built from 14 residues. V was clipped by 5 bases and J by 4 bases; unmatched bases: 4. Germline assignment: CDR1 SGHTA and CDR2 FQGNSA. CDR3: CASSTGQGRETQYF. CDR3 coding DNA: TGTGCCAGCAGCACGGGACAGGGGAGAGAGACCCAGTACTTC.

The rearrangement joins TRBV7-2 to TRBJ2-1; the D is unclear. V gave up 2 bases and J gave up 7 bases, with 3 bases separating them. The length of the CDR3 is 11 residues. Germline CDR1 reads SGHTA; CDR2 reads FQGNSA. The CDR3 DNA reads TGTGCCAGCAGCTTAATGAATGAGCAGTTCTTC. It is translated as CASSLMNEQFF.

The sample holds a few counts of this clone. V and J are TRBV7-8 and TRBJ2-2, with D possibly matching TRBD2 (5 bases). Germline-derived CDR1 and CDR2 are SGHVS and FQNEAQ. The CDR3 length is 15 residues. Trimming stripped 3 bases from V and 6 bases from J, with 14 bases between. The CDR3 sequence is CASSFSRTGAGELFF. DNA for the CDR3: TGTGCCAGCAGCTTTTCGCGTACCGGGGCCGGGGAGCTGTTTTTT.

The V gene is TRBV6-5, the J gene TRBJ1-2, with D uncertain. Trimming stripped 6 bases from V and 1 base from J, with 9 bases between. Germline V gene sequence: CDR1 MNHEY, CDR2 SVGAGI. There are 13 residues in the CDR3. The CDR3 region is CASSNKINYGYTF. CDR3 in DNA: TGTGCCAGCAGCAATAAGATTAACTATGGCTACACCTTC.

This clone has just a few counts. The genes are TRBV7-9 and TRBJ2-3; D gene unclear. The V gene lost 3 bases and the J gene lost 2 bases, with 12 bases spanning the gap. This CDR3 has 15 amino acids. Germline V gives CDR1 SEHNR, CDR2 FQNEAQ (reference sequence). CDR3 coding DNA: TGTGCCAGCAGCTTGCAGACCTTGGTCACAGATACGCAGTATTTT. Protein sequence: CASSLQTLVTDTQYF.

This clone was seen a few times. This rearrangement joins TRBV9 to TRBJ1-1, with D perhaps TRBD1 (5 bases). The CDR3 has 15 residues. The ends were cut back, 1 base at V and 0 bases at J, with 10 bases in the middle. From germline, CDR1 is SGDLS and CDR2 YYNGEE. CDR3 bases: TGTGCCAGCAGCGTAATGACAGCGATGAACACTGAAGCTTTCTTT. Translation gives CASSVMTAMNTEAFF.

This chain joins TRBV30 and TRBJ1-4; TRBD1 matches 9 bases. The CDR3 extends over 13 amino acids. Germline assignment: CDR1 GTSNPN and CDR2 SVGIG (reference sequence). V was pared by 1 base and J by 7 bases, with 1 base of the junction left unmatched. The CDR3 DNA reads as TGTGCCTGGAGTGGACAGGGGGGTGAAAAACTGTTTTTT. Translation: CAWSGQGGEKLFF. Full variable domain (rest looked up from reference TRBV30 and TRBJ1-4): SQTIHQWPATLVQPVGSPLSLECTVEGTSNPNLYWYRQAAGRGLQLLFYSVGIGQISSEVPQNLSASRPQDRQFILSSKKLLLSDSGFYLCAWSGQGGEKLFFGSGTQLSVL.

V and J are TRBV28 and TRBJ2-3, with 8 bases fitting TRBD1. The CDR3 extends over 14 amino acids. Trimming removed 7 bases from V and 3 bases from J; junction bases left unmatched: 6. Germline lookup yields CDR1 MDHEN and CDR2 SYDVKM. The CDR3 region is CASTLDRVTDTQYF. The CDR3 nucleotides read TGTGCCAGCACCTTGGACAGGGTGACAGATACGCAGTATTTT. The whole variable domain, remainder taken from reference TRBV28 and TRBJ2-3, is DVKVTQSSRYLVKRTGEKVFLECVQDMDHENMFWYRQDPGLGLRLIYFSYDVKMKEKGDIPEGYSVSREKKERFSLILESASTNQTSMYLCASTLDRVTDTQYFGPGTRLTVL.

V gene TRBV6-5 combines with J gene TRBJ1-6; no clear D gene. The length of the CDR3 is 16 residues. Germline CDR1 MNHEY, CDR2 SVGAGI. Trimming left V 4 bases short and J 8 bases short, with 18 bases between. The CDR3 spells CASSSGPSRGHSPLHF. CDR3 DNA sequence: TGTGCCAGCAGTTCCGGACCCTCCAGAGGCCATTCACCCCTCCACTTT.

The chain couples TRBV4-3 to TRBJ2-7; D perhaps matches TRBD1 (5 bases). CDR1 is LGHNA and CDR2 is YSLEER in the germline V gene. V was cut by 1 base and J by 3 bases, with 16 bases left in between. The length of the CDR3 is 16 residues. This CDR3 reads CASSQGQSNKYYEQYF. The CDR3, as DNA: TGCGCCAGCAGCCAAGGACAGTCTAACAAATACTACGAGCAGTACTTC.

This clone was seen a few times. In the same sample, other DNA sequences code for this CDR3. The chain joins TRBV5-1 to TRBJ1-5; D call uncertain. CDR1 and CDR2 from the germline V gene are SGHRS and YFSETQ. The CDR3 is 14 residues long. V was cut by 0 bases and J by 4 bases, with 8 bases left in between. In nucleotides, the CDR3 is TGCGCCAGCAGCTTGGGGGGTCCGAATCAGCCCCAGCATTTT. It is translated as CASSLGGPNQPQHF.

The CDR3 here is CASKDRGNEKLFF. In nucleotides, the CDR3 is TGTGCCAGCAAAGACAGGGGGAATGAAAAACTGTTTTTT. The V gene is TRBV7-2, the J gene TRBJ1-4, with 9 bases that match TRBD1. CDR1 is SGHTA, CDR2 FQGNSA, per germline. This CDR3 region has 13 residues. V was pared by 7 bases and J by 5 bases, with 2 bases of the junction left unmatched.